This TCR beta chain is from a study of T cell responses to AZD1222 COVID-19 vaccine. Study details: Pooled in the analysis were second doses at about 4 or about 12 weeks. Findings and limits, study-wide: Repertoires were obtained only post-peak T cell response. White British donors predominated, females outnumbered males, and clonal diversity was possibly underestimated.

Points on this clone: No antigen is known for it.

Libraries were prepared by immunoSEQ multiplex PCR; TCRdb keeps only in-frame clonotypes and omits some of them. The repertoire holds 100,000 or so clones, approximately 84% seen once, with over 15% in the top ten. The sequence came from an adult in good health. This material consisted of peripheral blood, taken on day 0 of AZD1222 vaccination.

CDR3 in DNA: TGTGCCAGCAGTCCTCGACCGGGACAGGGGAGCACTGAAGCTTTCTTT. Protein: CASSPRPGQGSTEAFF. J is TRBJ1-1 and V is TRBV28; 10 positions agree with TRBD1. The germline V gene encodes CDR1 MDHEN and CDR2 SYDVKM. This CDR3 has 16 amino acids. Trimming cost V 5 bases and J 4 bases; bases outside gene matches: 10.